This TCR beta chain was captured in a study of human T cells and chemical hapten exposure. Looking at the study overall: There were weekly diphenylcyclopropenone doses to the scalp for patients throughout the roughly 23-week study.

The time point was: pre-sensitization, week 0. Treatment given: therapeutic diphenylcyclopropenone sensitization with weekly scalp DPC. Researchers extracted total RNA from unfractionated whole blood. This clonotype was counted many times. The V end was cut by 5 bases, the J end by 4 bases, with 10 bases between. The CDR3 totals 13 residues. CDR1 SGDLS and CDR2 YYNGEE come from the germline V gene. Within the library, unique molecular identifiers were attached to each individual cDNA molecule. TCRdb re-called the RACE reads through MiXCR, storing one row per CDR3 protein. This table holds about 90,000 distinct CDR3 sequences, 6.5% to 10% found once.

The chain combines TRBV9 with TRBJ1-5, with D possibly matching TRBD1 (6 bases). This sequence originates from a man aged 35-49 years with alopecia areata. Some clones in this sample may be carry-over from other donors' samples. Sequenced here: whole blood, sampled in connection with sensitization to the hapten diphenylcyclopropenone (DPC). The CDR3 reads CASSGGLNQPQHF. In DNA form, the CDR3 reads TGTGCCAGCAGTGGGGGCTTAAATCAGCCCCAGCATTTT.